Below are 14 T cell receptor beta chains sequenced from a single sample in a study of vaccination effects on CD4 cells after COVID-19. No antigen is known for these receptors. The protocol was immunoSEQ multiplex PCR, while the TCRdb copy is restricted to in-frame clones and leaves out a portion. The sample has fewer than 75,000 clones; less than 85% are singletons. Upon completion of around ten days in culture, CD4+ T cells were isolated. Subjects were given two BNT162b2 or mRNA-1273 vaccine doses. The sequencing here drew on CD4+ T cells from PBMCs cultured without peptide, taken after COVID-19 vaccination. These receptors all stem from a human donor who received a COVID-19 vaccine.

The chain carries TRBV19 and TRBJ2-4; 15 bases are a match to TRBD2. CDR1 and CDR2 from the germline V gene are LNHDA and SQIVND (reference sequence). The V gene end was trimmed by 2 bases and the J gene end by 7 bases; junction bases not matched to a gene: 6. The CDR3 has 17 amino acids. CDR3 sequence reads: CASSILGTSGGRNIQYF. The CDR3 DNA sequence: TGTGCCAGTAGTATATTAGGGACTAGCGGGGGGAGGAACATTCAGTACTTC.

The chain is built from TRBV6-6 and TRBJ1-6; no definite D call. CDR3 length: 14 amino acids. V dropped 2 bases and J dropped 7 bases, with 9 bases sitting between them. CDR1 is MNHNY, CDR2 SVGAGI, per germline (reference sequence). CDR3 DNA sequence: TGTGCCAGCAGTTACGAAGAAATAAATTCACCCCTCCACTTT. This translates into CASSYEEINSPLHF.

The V call is TRBV6-5, the J call TRBJ1-5; TRBD1 matches 7 bases. J lost 7 bases, V lost 6 bases, and 9 bases had no gene match. Germline V gene lookup returns CDR1 MNHEY and CDR2 SVGAGI. This CDR3 comprises 14 residues. CDR3 bases: TGTGCCAGCAGGGCCGGGACAGAAGCCCAGCCCCAGCATTTT. This encodes CASRAGTEAQPQHF.

This clone was seen a handful of times. The chain couples TRBV19 to TRBJ2-1; 7 bases are shared with TRBD1. The CDR3 extends over 15 amino acids. Trimming removed 3 bases from V and 1 base from J; junction bases left unmatched: 3. CDR1 and CDR2 from the germline V gene are LNHDA and SQIVND (reference sequence). Written as DNA, the CDR3 is TGTGCCAGTAGTATCAAGGGGGCTTCCTACAATGAGCAGTTCTTC. Translation: CASSIKGASYNEQFF.

This CDR3 reads CASTRTGSQETQYF. For the CDR3, the DNA is TGTGCCAGCACCCGGACAGGGTCCCAAGAGACCCAGTACTTC. This rearrangement joins TRBV2 to TRBJ2-5; 8 bases are a match to TRBD1. The germline V gene encodes CDR1 SNHLY and CDR2 FYNNEI. V lost 7 bases to trimming and J lost 1 base; unmatched junction nucleotides: 5. The CDR3 totals 14 residues.

The chain employs TRBV7-9 and TRBJ2-5, with D possibly called TRBD1 or TRBD2 (6 bases each). The length of the CDR3 is 15 residues. From germline, CDR1 is SEHNR and CDR2 FQNEAQ (reference sequence). Trimming cost V 7 bases and J 5 bases, with 20 bases left between them. The CDR3 loop reads CASTRRSGGRETQYF. The DNA for the CDR3 is TGTGCCAGCACCAGAAGGTCCGGGGGCCGGGAGACCCAGTACTTC.

This chain's CDR3 is CASSSFPGQANEQYV. In nucleotides, the CDR3 is TGTGCCAGCAGTTCTTTCCCCGGACAGGCGAACGAGCAGTACGTC. The V and J genes are TRBV6-6 and TRBJ2-7, with 7 bases aligning to TRBD1. Germline V gene lookup returns CDR1 MNHNY and CDR2 SVGAGI (reference sequence). The CDR3 runs 15 residues. Losses at the gene ends were 4 bases for V and 5 bases for J; bases not matched to a gene: 11.

CDR3 coding DNA: TGTGCCAGCAGTCTAGCGGGGCCCTCAGATACGCAGTATTTT. Translated: CASSLAGPSDTQYF. The V gene is TRBV5-4, the J gene TRBJ2-3; TRBD2 matches at 9 bases. This CDR3 contains 14 residues. Looked up from germline, CDR1 is SGHNT and CDR2 is YYREEE (reference sequence). Losses at the gene ends were 5 bases for V and 4 bases for J; bases not matched to a gene: 5.

The chain links TRBV5-1 to TRBJ1-1; no firm D call. Germline V gene data show CDR1 as SGHRS and CDR2 as YFSETQ. The V gene lost 0 bases and the J gene lost 6 bases, with 12 bases spanning the gap. This CDR3 has 14 residues. The CDR3 loop is CASSLGDEGSEAFF. The CDR3 DNA is TGCGCCAGCAGCTTGGGAGATGAGGGTTCTGAAGCTTTCTTT. The full variable domain, in which reference TRBV5-1 and TRBJ1-1 provide the parts outside the CDR3, is KAGVTQTPRYLIKTRGQQVTLSCSPISGHRSVSWYQQTPGQGLQFLFEYFSETQRNKGNFPGRFSGRQFSNSRSEMNVSTLELGDSALYLCASSLGDEGSEAFFGQGTRLTVV.

This clone was observed a handful of times. The chain has TRBV2 and TRBJ1-2; 7 bases map to TRBD1. Per germline, CDR1 SNHLY and CDR2 FYNNEI. CDR3 length equals 14 residues. Unmatched junction bases numbered 7, after V lost 1 base and J lost 8 bases. The CDR3 region is CASSEGTGGGGYTF. CDR3 DNA: TGTGCCAGCAGTGAAGGGACAGGCGGGGGAGGCTACACCTTC.

This sequence joins TRBV6-5 and TRBJ2-2; the D call may be TRBD1 or TRBD2 (5 bases each). Germline loops: CDR1 MNHEY, CDR2 SVGAGI. The CDR3 contains 13 residues. The V end lost 8 bases, the J end lost 1 base, and 8 bases lay between the germline ends. The chain's CDR3 is CASGTGNTGELFF. The CDR3 coding sequence is TGTGCCAGCGGGACGGGGAACACCGGGGAGCTGTTTTTT.

The chain joins TRBV18 to TRBJ2-5; TRBD1 is a possible D gene (6 bases). There are 18 residues in the CDR3. The germline V gene has CDR1 KGHSH and CDR2 LQKENI. V was trimmed by 1 base and J by 3 bases, leaving 21 bases between them. This CDR3 reads CASSPQSYVGADEETQYF. Written as DNA, the CDR3 is TGTGCCAGCTCACCACAGAGTTATGTGGGGGCCGATGAAGAGACCCAGTACTTC.

J is TRBJ1-4 and V is TRBV18, with D possibly being TRBD1 (5 bases). V was trimmed by 3 bases and J by 3 bases, leaving 17 bases between them. CDR3 size: 17 residues. The germline CDR1 and CDR2 sequences are KGHSH and LQKENI. DNA of the CDR3: TGTGCCAGCTCACCGCAGCCGAGGGGTTGGGCTAATGAAAAACTGTTTTTT. This gives the protein CASSPQPRGWANEKLFF.

The chain carries TRBV4-1 and TRBJ2-7; 11 bases are shared with TRBD2. V lost 6 bases, J lost 4 bases, and 8 bases stayed unmatched. The CDR3 extends over 15 amino acids. Germline values: CDR1 MGHRA, CDR2 YSYEKL. The CDR3 coding sequence is TGCGCCAGCAGTCGCGGGACTAGCGGCAATTACGAGCAGTACGTC. Protein: CASSRGTSGNYEQYV.